This is a list of T cell receptor beta chains from one sample in a study of CD8 T cells in ankylosing spondylitis. TCRdb re-called the 5' RACE reads with MiXCR, one entry per CDR3 protein. The data show fewer than 750,000 distinct CDR3 sequences, with about 20% seen just once and over 15% held by the top ten. The sequencing input was blood, either unsorted or a sorted T cell fraction (not recorded which). The receptors come from a male donor with ankylosing spondylitis. The CDR3 runs from the conserved cysteine through the conserved F or W. D genes are given only for firm matches. Clone size appears in some rows only: once, few, many, or a class for an expanded clone.

CDR3 protein,CDR3 length,clone size,V gene,D gene
CASSTRASYEQYF,13,few,TRBV5-1,-
CASSSGTANTDTQYF,15,few,TRBV7-9,TRBD1
CASSPPGQGSGSPLHF,16,few,TRBV18,TRBD1
CASSLDAPLDSYNEQFF,17,-,TRBV5-1,-
CSASRNRAYQPQHF,14,once,TRBV20-1,-
CASSFTGFAGAYF,13,-,TRBV7-2,-
CASRNFGTERNIQYF,15,few,TRBV21-1,-
CASTVLPDRASGNTIYF,17,few,TRBV28,TRBD1
CASSEPRSYGYTF,13,-,TRBV2,-
CSATEGAYEQYF,12,few,TRBV20-1,-
CASSPGTALSGYTF,14,-,TRBV21-1,-
CASSSPRDRGGWNTIYF,17,few,TRBV13,TRBD1
CSARDWQEQYF,11,-,TRBV20-1,-
CASSLADSDITYEQYF,16,few,TRBV7-9,-
CASSLPSGGPDEQFF,15,-,TRBV5-1,TRBD2
CASSYSWGVTNNEQFF,16,few,TRBV6-5,-
CASSTGQARHEQFF,14,few,TRBV9,TRBD1
CASSYSFDRSPYEQYF,16,-,TRBV6-2/TRBV6-3,-
CASSSLAERGDTQYF,15,few,TRBV7-3,TRBD2
CSARVGQDNSPLHF,14,-,TRBV20-1,-
CASSPGGYNYGYTF,14,-,TRBV12-3/TRBV12-4,TRBD1
CASSSRLSTDTQYF,14,-,TRBV5-1,-
CASSPWIAGGAGELFF,16,-,TRBV3-1,TRBD2
CASINRRMNTEAFF,14,few,TRBV2,-
CASSPRTQNEKLFF,14,-,TRBV3-1,-
CSARDSWDSPLHF,13,few,TRBV20-1,-
CASSAHPPYNEQFF,14,-,TRBV7-9,-
CASSLTTGASDGYTF,15,-,TRBV7-8,TRBD1
CASSQDWQQTYNSPLHF,17,few,TRBV3-1,-